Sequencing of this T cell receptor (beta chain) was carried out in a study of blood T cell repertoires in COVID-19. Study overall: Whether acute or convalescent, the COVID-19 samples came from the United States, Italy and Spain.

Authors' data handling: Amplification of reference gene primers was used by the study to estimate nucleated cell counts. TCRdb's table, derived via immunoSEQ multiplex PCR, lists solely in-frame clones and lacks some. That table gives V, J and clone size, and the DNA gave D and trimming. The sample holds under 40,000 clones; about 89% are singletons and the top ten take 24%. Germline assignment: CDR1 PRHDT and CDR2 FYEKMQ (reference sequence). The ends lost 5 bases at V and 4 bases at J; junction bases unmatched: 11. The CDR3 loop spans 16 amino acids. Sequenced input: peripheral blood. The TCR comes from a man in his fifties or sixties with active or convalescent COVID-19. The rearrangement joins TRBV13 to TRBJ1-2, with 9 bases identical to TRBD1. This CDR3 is CASSGTGTGFPYGYTF. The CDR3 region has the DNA TGTGCCAGCAGCGGAACCGGGACAGGGTTTCCCTATGGCTACACCTTC.